Following are 26 T cell receptor beta chains from one sample sequenced in a study of blood T cell repertoires in COVID-19. Clones were sequenced by immunoSEQ multiplex PCR, and TCRdb holds only the in-frame ones, with some missing. The data contain 110,000 to 150,000 clones, around 80% of them singletons. What was sequenced was peripheral blood. These receptors came from an older woman with acute or convalescent COVID-19.

V usage is TRBV4-2 and J usage is TRBJ1-1; no clear D. The germline CDR1 and CDR2 sequences are LGHNA and YNFKEQ. The germline V and J ends were trimmed by 1 base and 0 bases, with 6 bases remaining between them. The CDR3 totals 14 residues. In DNA, the CDR3 is TGTGCCAGCAGCCAAGCCGGGATGAACACTGAAGCTTTCTTT. Its protein product is CASSQAGMNTEAFF.

The chain couples TRBV7-3 to TRBJ2-1, with D tentatively TRBD2 (6 bases). The CDR3 has 15 residues. The germline V gene has CDR1 SGHTA and CDR2 FQGTGA. V lost 0 bases and J lost 4, with 10 bases in between. The CDR3 DNA sequence: TGTGCCAGCAGCTTAACCCCAGGGACTTACAATGAGCAGTTCTTC. Encoded protein: CASSLTPGTYNEQFF.

This clone was counted a single time. The genes are TRBV11-2 and TRBJ1-2; 7 bases are shared with TRBD1. V was pared by 4 bases and J by 4 bases, with 6 bases of the junction left unmatched. This CDR3 spans 14 amino acids. Germline CDR1 is SGHAT and CDR2 is FQNNGV. The CDR3 DNA sequence: TGTGCCAGCAGCTCATCTACAGGGGCCTATGGCTACACCTTC. This gives the protein CASSSSTGAYGYTF.

The chain combines TRBV9 with TRBJ1-2; TRBD1 might be the D (5 bases). Germline-derived CDR1 and CDR2 are SGDLS and YYNGEE. This CDR3 contains 14 residues. Trimming pared 4 bases from V and 4 bases from J, leaving 14 bases between. DNA for the CDR3: TGTGCCAGCAGCCCGGGGGACGGTCTCTATGGCTACACCTTC. Protein product: CASSPGDGLYGYTF.

This sequence joins TRBV11-2 and TRBJ2-1, with 8 bases that match TRBD2. The CDR3 runs to 15 residues. CDR1 and CDR2 (germline): SGHAT, FQNNGV. V shed 4 bases and J 7 bases; nucleotides not matched to a gene: 9. The CDR3: CASSSTSGTGNEQFF. The CDR3 DNA follows: TGTGCCAGCAGCTCCACTAGCGGAACAGGAAATGAGCAGTTCTTC.

This rearrangement joins TRBV28 to TRBJ2-1; a weak D match, TRBD1 (5 bases). Per the germline V gene, CDR1 is MDHEN and CDR2 is SYDVKM. Trimming removed 3 bases at V and 4 bases at J, with 10 bases between. This CDR3 spans 14 amino acids. CDR3 in amino acids: CASSLTVSYNEQFF. The CDR3 coding sequence is TGTGCCAGCAGTTTGACAGTTTCGTACAATGAGCAGTTCTTC.

J is TRBJ1-5 and V is TRBV7-2, with D perhaps TRBD1 (5 bases). CDR1 and CDR2 (germline): SGHTA, FQGNSA. Trimming cost V 1 base and J 2 bases, with 6 bases left between them. This CDR3 comprises 14 residues. CDR3 DNA sequence: TGTGCCAGCAGCTTAGTCAGGGGCAATCAGCCCCAGCATTTT. Translation gives CASSLVRGNQPQHF.

The chain uses TRBV28 and TRBJ2-7; 8 nucleotides align to TRBD1. Germline CDR1 MDHEN, CDR2 SYDVKM. Trimming removed 4 bases from V and 10 bases from J; junction bases left unmatched: 6. The CDR3 length is 12 residues. The CDR3 DNA sequence: TGTGCCAGCAGTTCAGGGGGCGTTTCCCAGTACTTC. Residues: CASSSGGVSQYF.

The CDR3 loop reads CASSYSGGVSYNEQFF. In DNA form, the CDR3 reads TGTGCCAGCAGTTACTCGGGCGGGGTCTCCTACAATGAGCAGTTCTTC. The chain couples TRBV6-5 to TRBJ2-1, with D possibly TRBD2 on 6 matching bases. The V end was cut by 0 bases, the J end by 0 bases, with 9 bases between. This CDR3 has 16 residues. Germline V gene sequence: CDR1 MNHEY, CDR2 SVGAGI.

The chain has TRBV7-8 and TRBJ1-1; D gene uncertain. The CDR3 is 14 amino acids. Germline V gene lookup returns CDR1 SGHVS and CDR2 FQNEAQ. Trimming stripped 0 bases from V and 4 bases from J, with 9 bases between. The CDR3 DNA follows: TGTGCCAGCAGCTTAGCAGTAGCAAGCACTGAAGCTTTCTTT. Translated, it gives CASSLAVASTEAFF.

V and J are TRBV11-2 and TRBJ2-3, with 9 nucleotides matching TRBD2. Germline lookup yields CDR1 SGHAT and CDR2 FQNNGV. CDR3 length equals 17 residues. The V gene end was trimmed by 2 bases and the J gene end by 6 bases; junction bases not matched to a gene: 12. The CDR3 nucleotides read TGTGCCAGCAGCTTATTGGGCCGCGGGAGGGAATCGGATACGCAGTATTTT. This gives the protein CASSLLGRGRESDTQYF. The whole variable domain, filled in from reference TRBV11-2 and TRBJ2-3, reads EAGVAQSPRYKIIEKRQSVAFWCNPISGHATLYWYQQILGQGPKLLIQFQNNGVVDDSQLPKDRFSAERLKGVDSTLKIQPAKLEDSAVYLCASSLLGRGRESDTQYFGPGTRLTVL.

The CDR3 nucleotides read TGTGCCTGGAGTGTGGCGGGGAGCTCCTACAATGAGCAGTTCTTC. Its protein is CAWSVAGSSYNEQFF. V gene TRBV30 combines with J gene TRBJ2-1; the D gene is possibly TRBD2 (6 bases). The CDR3 has 15 residues. V dropped 0 bases and J dropped 0 bases, with 9 bases sitting between them. The germline CDR1 and CDR2 sequences are GTSNPN and SVGIG (reference sequence).

This clone turned up a few times. CDR3 bases: TGTGCCAGCAGACATCGGGACAGGGTTGAGCACGAGCAGTACTTC. It yields the protein CASRHRDRVEHEQYF. V and J are TRBV11-2 and TRBJ2-7, with TRBD1 identical over 9 bases. This CDR3 is 15 amino acids long. Germline V CDR1 and CDR2: SGHAT, FQNNGV. V lost 6 bases to trimming and J lost 5 bases; unmatched junction nucleotides: 11.

The chain uses TRBV28 and TRBJ1-1; tentative D call: TRBD1 (5 bases). Germline V lookup: CDR1 MDHEN, CDR2 SYDVKM. Trimming removed 3 bases at V and 3 bases at J, with 8 bases between. The CDR3 is 13 residues long. The CDR3 DNA reads TGTGCCAGCAGTTTTACGGGGGACACTGAAGCTTTCTTT. The encoded protein is CASSFTGDTEAFF.

In its sample, this clone was seen a few times. The rearrangement uses TRBV21-1 and TRBJ2-5; the table's TRBD1 call for D was not verified on the DNA. TRBV21-1 is a recognized pseudogene. CDR3 length equals 16 residues. The CDR3 region is CASSKGQDGPQETQYF. In DNA, the CDR3 is TGTGCCAGCAGCAAAGGACAGGACGGACCCCAAGAGACCCAGTACTTC.

This rearrangement joins TRBV27 to TRBJ1-5; 7 bases map to TRBD1. Germline V lookup: CDR1 MNHEY, CDR2 SMNVEV (reference sequence). The CDR3 is made up of 14 amino acids. The J segment lost 5 bases and the V segment lost 5 bases, leaving 6 bases of the junction unmatched. The CDR3 DNA sequence: TGTGCCAGCAGTGTACAGGGGCCTGATCAGCCCCAGCATTTT. It yields the protein CASSVQGPDQPQHF.

The chain joins TRBV9 to TRBJ1-3; maybe TRBD1 (5 bases). V lost 2 bases to trimming and J lost 4 bases, with 13 bases between them. Germline V lookup: CDR1 SGDLS, CDR2 YYNGEE. The CDR3 runs to 15 residues. The CDR3 sequence: CASSVEQGTGNTIYF. CDR3 in DNA: TGTGCCAGCAGCGTTGAGCAGGGAACAGGAAACACCATATATTTT.

This clone occurred a few times. The chain links TRBV2 to TRBJ2-7; 10 bases are shared with TRBD2. Germline V lookup: CDR1 SNHLY, CDR2 FYNNEI. The CDR3 runs to 15 residues. V was pared by 4 bases and J by 6 bases, with 9 bases of the junction left unmatched. CDR3 nucleotide sequence: TGTGCCAGCAGTGGGCTAGCGGGAGTTCCCTCCGAGCAGTACTTC. Residues: CASSGLAGVPSEQYF. Together with reference TRBV2 and TRBJ2-7, the CDR3 gives the full variable domain: EPEVTQTPSHQVTQMGQEVILRCVPISNHLYFYWYRQILGQKVEFLVSFYNNEISEKSEIFDDQFSVERPDGSNFTLKIRSTKLEDSAMYFCASSGLAGVPSEQYFGPGTRLTVT.

The count of this clone is one. The gene calls are TRBV7-8 and TRBJ1-1, with D unresolved. The CDR3 consists of 13 residues. Germline V lookup: CDR1 SGHVS, CDR2 FQNEAQ. The V end was cut by 3 bases, the J end by 4 bases, with 9 bases between. The CDR3 region is CASSFRVATEAFF. In DNA, the CDR3 is TGTGCCAGCAGCTTCCGGGTAGCCACTGAAGCTTTCTTT.

V is TRBV12-2 and J is TRBJ1-2. TRBV12-2 constitutes a pseudogene. CDR3 size: 16 residues. Here the CDR3 reads CASRADGEPPNYGYTF. CDR3 nucleotides: TGTGCAAGTCGGGCAGACGGGGAGCCACCTAACTATGGCTACACCTTC.

The chain recombines TRBV7-8 with TRBJ1-5; D not certain. The CDR3 is made up of 12 amino acids. Between the trimmed V and J ends, which lost 4 bases and 4 bases, there was a span of 5 bases. Germline lookup yields CDR1 SGHVS and CDR2 FQNEAQ. The CDR3 reads CASSSGNQPQHF. The DNA for the CDR3 is TGTGCCAGCAGCTCAGGAAATCAGCCCCAGCATTTT.

V gene TRBV6-4 combines with J gene TRBJ2-1; TRBD2 agrees at 8 bases. The CDR3 totals 16 residues. Trimming cost V 7 bases and J 0 bases; bases outside gene matches: 8. From germline, CDR1 is MRHNA and CDR2 SNTAGT. CDR3 loop: CASKLSGTSSYNEQFF. The CDR3 nucleotides are TGTGCCAGCAAATTGTCCGGGACTAGCTCCTACAATGAGCAGTTCTTC.

The V gene is TRBV12-3 or TRBV12-4, the J gene TRBJ2-7, with a tentative D call TRBD2 (6 bases). The CDR3 has 12 amino acids. Trimming cost V 8 bases and J 3 bases, with 11 bases left between them. CDR3 sequence reads: CASSGSYYEQYF. The CDR3 DNA reads TGTGCCAGCTCCGGGAGTTACTACGAGCAGTACTTC.

V is TRBV5-4 and J is TRBJ2-5, with unresolved D. The CDR3 has 13 amino acids. The germline CDR1 and CDR2 sequences are SGHNT and YYREEE (reference sequence). V was cut by 0 bases and J by 3 bases, with 6 bases left in between. CDR3 coding DNA: TGTGCCAGCAGCTTGGTAACGGAAGAGACCCAGTACTTC. This sequence encodes CASSLVTEETQYF.

This sequence joins TRBV28 and TRBJ2-7; 7 positions match TRBD2. The CDR3 is made up of 12 amino acids. The germline V gene has CDR1 MDHEN and CDR2 SYDVKM. Germline trimming cut 4 bases from V and 3 bases from J; bases unmatched to any gene: 0. This CDR3 reads CASSSGGYEQYF. CDR3 DNA: TGTGCCAGCAGTTCGGGGGGCTACGAGCAGTACTTC.

The chain carries TRBV7-9 and TRBJ1-1, with a tentative D call TRBD1 (5 bases). V shed 4 bases and J shed 0 bases, with 12 bases lying between them. The germline gives CDR1 SEHNR, CDR2 FQNEAQ (reference sequence). CDR3 length: 15 residues. CDR3 bases: TGTGCCAGCAGCTCAGGGTCTTGGGTGAACACTGAAGCTTTCTTT. Translated: CASSSGSWVNTEAFF.